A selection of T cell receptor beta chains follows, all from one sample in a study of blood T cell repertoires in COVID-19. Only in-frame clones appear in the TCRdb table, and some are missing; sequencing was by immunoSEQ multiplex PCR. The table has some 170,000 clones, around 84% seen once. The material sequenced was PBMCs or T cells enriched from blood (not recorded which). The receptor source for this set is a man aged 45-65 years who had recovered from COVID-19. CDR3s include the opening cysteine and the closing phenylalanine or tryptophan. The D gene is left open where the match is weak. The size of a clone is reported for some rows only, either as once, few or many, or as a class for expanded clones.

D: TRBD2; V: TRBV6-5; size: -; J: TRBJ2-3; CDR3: CASSYSLAGRGDTQYF; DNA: TGTGCCAGCAGTTACTCGTTAGCGGGGAGAGGGGATACGCAGTATTTT
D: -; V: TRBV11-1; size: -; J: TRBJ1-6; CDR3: CASSLLSSSYNSPLHF; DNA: TGTGCCAGCAGCTTGTTAAGTAGCTCCTATAATTCACCCCTCCACTTT
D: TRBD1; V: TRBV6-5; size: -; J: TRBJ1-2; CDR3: CASSRDSGLYGYTF; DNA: TGTGCCAGCAGCCGGGACAGCGGACTCTATGGCTACACCTTC
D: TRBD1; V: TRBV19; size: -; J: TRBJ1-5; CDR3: CASNRGGQGYQPQHF; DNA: TGTGCCAGTAACCGGGGGGGACAGGGCTATCAGCCCCAGCATTTT
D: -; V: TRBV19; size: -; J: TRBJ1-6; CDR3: CASSTPAWEGNSPLHF; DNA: TGTGCCAGTAGTACGCCCGCCTGGGAGGGTAATTCACCCCTCCACTTT
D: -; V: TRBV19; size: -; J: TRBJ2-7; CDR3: CASSTGGGLPTSYEQYF; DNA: TGTGCCAGTAGTACCGGCGGAGGACTTCCCACCTCCTACGAGCAGTACTTC
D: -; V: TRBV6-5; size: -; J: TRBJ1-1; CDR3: CASSYSGGNTEAFF; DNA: TGTGCCAGCAGTTACTCGGGGGGGAACACTGAAGCTTTCTTT
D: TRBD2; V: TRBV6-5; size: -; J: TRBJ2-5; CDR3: CASSPTGGLETQYF; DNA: TGTGCCAGCAGTCCAACGGGGGGGTTGGAGACCCAGTACTTC
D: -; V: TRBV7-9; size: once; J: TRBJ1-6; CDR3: CASSLNAEGNSPLHF; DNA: TGTGCCAGCAGCTTAAACGCGGAGGGGAATTCACCCCTCCACTTT
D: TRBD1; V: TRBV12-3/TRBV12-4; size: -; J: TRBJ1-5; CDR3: CASSLTGRRHLHF; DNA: TGTGCCAGCAGTTTGACAGGGAGGAGGCACTTACATTTT
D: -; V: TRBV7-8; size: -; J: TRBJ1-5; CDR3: CASSSQENQPQHF; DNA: TGTGCCAGCAGCTCACAGGAAAATCAGCCCCAGCATTTT
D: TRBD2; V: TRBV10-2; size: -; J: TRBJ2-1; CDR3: CASSVGSVAGGLSSYNEQFF; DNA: TGCGCCAGCAGTGTGGGGTCGGTAGCGGGGGGCTTGAGCTCCTACAATGAGCAGTTCTTC
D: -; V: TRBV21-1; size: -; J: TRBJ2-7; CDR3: CASSSVAGGPYEQYF; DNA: TGTGCCAGCAGCAGCGTAGCGGGGGGGCCTTACGAGCAGTACTTC
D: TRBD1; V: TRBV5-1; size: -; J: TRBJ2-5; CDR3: CASSRGQGATETQYF; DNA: TGCGCCAGCAGCCGGGGACAGGGGGCGACGGAGACCCAGTACTTC
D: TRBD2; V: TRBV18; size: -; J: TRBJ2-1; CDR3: CASSPGGNEQFF; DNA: TGTGCCAGCTCACCGGGAGGGAATGAGCAGTTCTTC
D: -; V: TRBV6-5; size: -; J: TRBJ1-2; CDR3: CASRTQVAGDYGYTF; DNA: TGTGCCAGCAGGACGCAGGTAGCGGGAGACTATGGCTACACCTTC